This is a list of T cell receptor beta chains from one sample in a study of HIV-infected patients and healthy controls. One entry per CDR3 protein, called by TCRdb with MiXCR from the 5' RACE reads. The sample shows over 55,000 distinct CDR3 sequences, approximately 15% of them seen only once. Material: CD4+ T cells from blood. All receptors come from a human donor in good health. Both conserved end residues are part of each CDR3. D genes are given only for firm matches. Not every row has a clone size; where given, it reads once, few, many or a size class.

len,abundance,d_gene,j_gene,v_gene,CDR3aa,CDR3nt
15,NA,TRBD1,TRBJ2-2,TRBV7-2,CASSGRQGIAGELFF,TGTGCCAGCAGCGGCCGACAGGGGATCGCCGGGGAGCTGTTTTTT
14,few,NA,TRBJ1-2,TRBV6-6,CASSYSGSNYGYTF,TGTGCCAGCAGTTACTCCGGATCTAACTATGGCTACACCTTC
13,NA,NA,TRBJ2-1,TRBV6-6,CASSYSPGTQQFF,TGTGCCAGCAGTTACTCCCCGGGTACCCAACAGTTCTTC
18,NA,TRBD2,TRBJ2-1,TRBV5-1,CASSWPGSGRARDNEQFF,TGCGCCAGCAGCTGGCCTGGTAGCGGGAGGGCCCGGGACAATGAGCAGTTCTTC
14,NA,NA,TRBJ1-3,TRBV29-1,CSVAGLSSGNTIYF,TGCAGCGTAGCAGGGCTAAGCTCTGGAAACACCATATATTTT
15,few,NA,TRBJ2-3,TRBV7-6,CASSQGVQPTDTQYF,TGTGCCAGCAGCCAAGGGGTACAGCCCACAGATACGCAGTATTTT
12,NA,NA,TRBJ2-7,TRBV6-6,CASTTQLHEQYF,TGTGCCAGCACCACCCAGCTCCACGAGCAGTACTTC
13,NA,NA,TRBJ1-1,TRBV6-5,CASTKVGNTEAFF,TGTGCCAGCACCAAGGTGGGGAACACTGAAGCTTTCTTT
14,NA,NA,TRBJ2-1,TRBV12-3/TRBV12-4,CASSLQLGDNEQFF,TGTGCCAGCAGTTTGCAGCTAGGGGACAATGAGCAGTTCTTC
14,NA,TRBD1,TRBJ1-2,TRBV4-1,CASSQGQGAFGYTF,TGCGCCAGCAGCCAAGGACAGGGGGCGTTTGGCTACACCTTC
14,NA,TRBD1,TRBJ2-7,TRBV18,CASSTGGPRYEQYF,TGTGCCAGCTCCACAGGGGGACCTAGATACGAGCAGTACTTC
16,NA,NA,TRBJ1-2,TRBV5-6,CASSLSDSRGVYGYTF,TGTGCCAGCAGCTTGTCCGACAGCCGGGGGGTCTATGGCTACACCTTC
14,few,NA,TRBJ2-1,TRBV7-3,CASSLRVTGNEQFF,TGTGCCAGCAGCCTCAGGGTAACAGGCAATGAGCAGTTCTTC
14,few,NA,TRBJ1-5,TRBV6-6,CASSASDSNQPQHF,TGTGCCAGCAGTGCAAGCGACAGCAATCAGCCCCAGCATTTT
11,few,NA,TRBJ1-4,TRBV28,CASSLREKLFF,TGTGCCAGCAGCCTAAGGGAAAAACTGTTTTTT
14,NA,NA,TRBJ2-3,TRBV6-2/TRBV6-3,CASSSGQPGDTQYF,TGTGCCAGCAGCTCCGGACAGCCGGGGGATACGCAGTATTTT
15,many,NA,TRBJ1-2,TRBV18,CASSPEQGVIYGYTF,TGTGCCAGCTCACCAGAGCAGGGCGTGATCTATGGCTACACCTTC
20,few,TRBD1,TRBJ1-5,TRBV12-3/TRBV12-4,CASSLSTPGTDRYSNQPQHF,TGTGCCAGCAGTTTATCTACCCCCGGGACAGACCGATATAGCAATCAGCCCCAGCATTTT
15,many,NA,TRBJ2-1,TRBV6-5,CASSRTGISYNEQFF,TGTGCCAGCAGCCGCACAGGGATCTCCTACAATGAGCAGTTCTTC
14,few,NA,TRBJ1-1,TRBV28,CASREGRINTEAFF,TGTGCCAGCAGGGAGGGACGGATTAACACTGAAGCTTTCTTT
14,few,TRBD1,TRBJ1-6,TRBV20-1,CSASPGTDNSPLHF,TGCAGTGCTAGCCCCGGGACAGATAATTCACCCCTCCACTTT
14,few,NA,TRBJ2-1,TRBV7-2,CASSVGPAINEQFF,TGTGCCAGCAGCGTCGGGCCAGCTATCAATGAGCAGTTCTTC
14,many,NA,TRBJ1-2,TRBV7-8,CASSMRGTRDGYTF,TGTGCCAGCAGCATGCGCGGGACACGTGATGGCTACACCTTC
16,NA,TRBD1,TRBJ1-5,TRBV7-6,CASSLSITGGSQPQHF,TGTGCCAGCAGCTTATCAATTACAGGGGGCAGTCAGCCCCAGCATTTT
17,many,TRBD2,TRBJ2-3,TRBV4-3,CASSQETGTSGTDTQYF,TGCGCCAGCAGCCAAGAAACCGGGACTAGCGGCACAGATACGCAGTATTTT
12,NA,NA,TRBJ2-3,TRBV6-2/TRBV6-3,CASSYFADTQYF,TGTGCCAGCAGTTATTTTGCAGATACGCAGTATTTT
14,NA,NA,TRBJ1-4,TRBV7-2,CASSLAGRNEKLFF,TGTGCCAGCAGCTTGGCAGGCCGGAATGAAAAACTGTTTTTT
12,few,NA,TRBJ2-7,TRBV2,CASSEVRYEQYF,TGTGCCAGCAGTGAAGTGCGGTACGAGCAGTACTTC
15,NA,TRBD1,TRBJ1-1,TRBV12-3/TRBV12-4,CASSRNRGGGTEAFF,TGTGCCAGCAGCCGCAACAGGGGGGGTGGCACTGAAGCTTTCTTT
14,few,NA,TRBJ2-3,TRBV19,CASSILDITDTQYF,TGTGCCAGTAGTATATTAGACATTACAGATACGCAGTATTTT
15,few,TRBD2,TRBJ2-1,TRBV28,CASRIGGISYNEQFF,TGTGCCAGCAGAATCGGGGGGATCTCCTACAATGAGCAGTTCTTC
14,NA,NA,TRBJ1-1,TRBV6-6,CASSYSGANTEAFF,TGTGCCAGCAGTTACTCCGGGGCGAACACTGAAGCTTTCTTT
15,few,TRBD1,TRBJ1-2,TRBV7-9,CASSFLGQPSYGYTF,TGTGCCAGCAGCTTCTTGGGACAGCCCAGCTATGGCTACACCTTC
13,many,TRBD1,TRBJ1-5,TRBV12-3/TRBV12-4,CASTDRDTQPQHF,TGTGCCAGCACCGACAGGGACACTCAGCCCCAGCATTTT
15,NA,TRBD1,TRBJ2-3,TRBV6-6,CASDRGPPRTDTQYF,TGTGCCAGCGACAGGGGTCCACCCCGCACAGATACGCAGTATTTT
15,NA,TRBD1,TRBJ1-1,TRBV7-2,CASSLGTGTNTEAFF,TGTGCCAGCAGCTTAGGGACAGGGACGAACACTGAAGCTTTCTTT
14,NA,NA,TRBJ1-1,TRBV7-2,CAISMGGENTEAFF,TGTGCCATTAGCATGGGAGGGGAAAACACTGAAGCTTTCTTT
19,many,TRBD1,TRBJ2-7,TRBV28,CASSTHLPVTGGRVYEQYF,TGTGCCAGCAGCACACACCTGCCAGTGACAGGGGGGCGGGTGTACGAGCAGTACTTC
13,many,NA,TRBJ1-5,TRBV29-1,CSVEVSLGGPQHF,TGCAGCGTTGAGGTCTCCCTGGGAGGGCCCCAGCATTTT
13,NA,NA,TRBJ2-1,TRBV29-1,CSVAGVGGSRKFF,TGCAGCGTTGCAGGGGTAGGCGGGAGTCGGAAGTTCTTC
16,many,TRBD2,TRBJ2-5,TRBV14,CASSQGSGGNQETQYF,TGTGCCAGCAGCCAAGGTAGCGGGGGAAACCAAGAGACCCAGTACTTC
14,many,TRBD1,TRBJ1-1,TRBV6-2/TRBV6-3,CASRRDSKNTEAFF,TGTGCCAGCAGGAGGGACAGTAAGAACACTGAAGCTTTCTTT
13,many,TRBD1,TRBJ2-7,TRBV29-1,CSVEDRRTYEQYF,TGCAGCGTCGAGGACAGGCGGACCTACGAGCAGTACTTC
14,NA,NA,TRBJ1-1,TRBV7-6,CASSAHHRDTEAFF,TGTGCCAGCAGCGCCCACCACAGGGACACTGAAGCTTTCTTT
13,few,NA,TRBJ1-6,TRBV7-2,CASSLVWESPLHF,TGTGCCAGCAGCTTAGTGTGGGAGTCACCCCTCCACTTT
10,few,NA,TRBJ2-5,TRBV29-1,CSAQGETQYF,TGCAGCGCACAGGGCGAGACCCAGTACTTC
13,few,TRBD1,TRBJ1-2,TRBV29-1,CSVDGTGPHGYTF,TGCAGCGTTGACGGGACAGGGCCTCATGGCTACACCTTC
14,NA,NA,TRBJ2-1,TRBV6-6,CASRRGQTSNEQFF,TGTGCCAGCAGGCGCGGACAGACTTCCAATGAGCAGTTCTTC
14,few,NA,TRBJ1-3,TRBV5-5,CASSLELRVNTIYF,TGTGCCAGCAGCTTGGAGCTGAGAGTAAACACCATATATTTT
14,few,NA,TRBJ1-2,TRBV20-1,CSARPSMTALGYTF,TGCAGTGCTAGACCCTCGATGACAGCCCTTGGCTACACCTTC
16,many,TRBD2,TRBJ2-1,TRBV3-1,CASSHLSGGAGNEQFF,TGTGCCAGCAGCCACCTAAGCGGGGGGGCTGGCAATGAGCAGTTCTTC
13,NA,TRBD2,TRBJ2-7,TRBV7-2,CASSRGLAYEQYF,TGTGCCAGCAGTCGAGGACTAGCCTACGAGCAGTACTTC
15,NA,NA,TRBJ2-2,TRBV7-9,CASSLAGARTGELFF,TGTGCCAGCAGCTTAGCAGGGGCTCGAACCGGGGAGCTGTTTTTT